This TCR beta chain is from a study of cytomegalovirus exposure and HLA in healthy donors. A word on this clone: Its antigen remains unidentified.

Regarding the study as a whole: In a later analysis, HLA-associated TCR beta chains were more clonally expanded than equally common others. As confirmed in vitro, a few CMV-associated chains were specific for CMV antigens.

Both 60 Vbeta primers and 13 Jbeta primers went into the PCR. Clones were sequenced by immunoSEQ multiplex PCR, and TCRdb holds only the in-frame ones, with some missing. The sample lists tens of thousands of clones, approximately 70% occurring once. This receptor was taken from a man in his forties or fifties in good health and CMV-seropositive. Specimen: PBMCs.

The CDR3 loop reads CACGTQETQYF. CDR3 sequence (DNA): TGTGCCTGCGGGACACAAGAGACCCAGTACTTC. The chain combines TRBV30 with TRBJ2-5; possible D gene TRBD1, 6 bases. V lost 6 bases and J 2 bases, leaving 7 bases between the germline ends. The V gene's germline CDR1 is GTSNPN and CDR2 SVGIG (reference sequence). This CDR3 region has 11 residues.